This passage covers 4 T cell receptor beta chains from one sample sequenced in a study of T-cell memory formation after mild COVID-19. TCRdb itself ran the 5' RACE reads through MiXCR, one entry per CDR3 protein. The sample lists 92,000 or so distinct CDR3 sequences; 10% to 15% were seen once. Input material: PBMCs or a T cell subset sorted from them (not recorded which). The receptors were gathered from an adult woman who had mild COVID-19 (a few samples of this study predate the infection). Cell type and time point are not known.

This clonotype was picked up a small number of times. V gene TRBV28 combines with J gene TRBJ2-7; perhaps TRBD2 as D (6 bases). The germline gives CDR1 MDHEN, CDR2 SYDVKM. The V end was cut by 5 bases, the J end by 2 bases, with 13 bases between. This CDR3 region has 14 residues. CDR3 coding DNA: TGTGCCAGCAGTCTACAGACTAGTACCTACGAGCAGTACTTC. Translation gives CASSLQTSTYEQYF. The entire variable domain, with the rest obtained from reference TRBV28 and TRBJ2-7, is as follows: DVKVTQSSRYLVKRTGEKVFLECVQDMDHENMFWYRQDPGLGLRLIYFSYDVKMKEKGDIPEGYSVSREKKERFSLILESASTNQTSMYLCASSLQTSTYEQYFGPGTRLTVT.

The J gene is TRBJ2-7, the V gene TRBV11-2, with D hard to call. Trimming shortened V by 5 bases and J by 3 bases, and 11 bases separated the two germline ends. Germline-derived CDR1 and CDR2 are SGHAT and FQNNGV. CDR3 length: 13 amino acids. The CDR3: CASSLGGFYEQYF. The CDR3 DNA reads as TGTGCCAGCAGCCTGGGCGGATTCTACGAGCAGTACTTC. The full variable domain, in which reference TRBV11-2 and TRBJ2-7 provide the parts outside the CDR3, is EAGVAQSPRYKIIEKRQSVAFWCNPISGHATLYWYQQILGQGPKLLIQFQNNGVVDDSQLPKDRFSAERLKGVDSTLKIQPAKLEDSAVYLCASSLGGFYEQYFGPGTRLTVT.

This clonotype was seen more than once but under ten times. In nucleotides, the CDR3 is TGCGCCAGCAGCTACCGGACAGGGGGCAATGAGCAGTTCTTC. It yields the protein CASSYRTGGNEQFF. This chain uses TRBV5-1 with TRBJ2-1; 10 nucleotides agree with TRBD1. Germline trimming cut 3 bases from V and 6 bases from J; bases unmatched to any gene: 3. Germline CDR1 is SGHRS and CDR2 is YFSETQ. CDR3 size: 14 residues.

The chain is built from TRBV9 and TRBJ2-1; D gene ambiguous. The CDR3 has 12 residues. Germline-derived CDR1 and CDR2 are SGDLS and YYNGEE. Trimming left V 0 bases short and J 7 bases short, with 5 bases between. The CDR3 here is CASSVGANEQFF. In DNA form, the CDR3 reads TGTGCCAGCAGCGTAGGTGCGAATGAGCAGTTCTTC.